This record covers a single T cell receptor (beta chain). Profiling relied on immunoSEQ multiplex PCR, and the TCRdb table lists in-frame clones only, not all of them. The sample shows just over 55,000 clones, around 93% of them seen only once. This sample is part of a study of T cell changes during pregnancy in multiple sclerosis. V trimming: 6 bases; J trimming: 8 bases; junction bases outside the gene matches: 9. Germline CDR1 is ENHRY and CDR2 is SYGVKD. This CDR3 has 14 amino acids. This chain joins TRBV10-3 and TRBJ1-4, with 7 bases aligning to TRBD1. The source material was peripheral blood, sampled after pregnancy. This TCR came from a female donor in good health, enrolled as a control in a pregnancy study. CDR3 loop: CAISGDREREKLFF. In nucleotides, the CDR3 is TGTGCCATCAGCGGTGACAGGGAAAGGGAAAAACTGTTTTTT.